These 16 T cell receptor beta chains originate from one sample sequenced in a study of cytomegalovirus exposure and HLA in healthy donors. TCRdb keeps only in-frame clones here, not all; method: immunoSEQ multiplex PCR. The sample yields 100,000 to 150,000 clones, 89% seen once. Sequenced: PBMCs. The source of these receptors is a woman in her late teens or twenties in good health and CMV-seronegative.

The rearrangement joins TRBV5-1 to TRBJ1-2, with 11 bases identical to TRBD1. The trim removed 4 bases at V and 8 bases at J, leaving 7 bases unmatched. Germline CDR1 SGHRS, CDR2 YFSETQ. This CDR3 region has 14 residues. CDR3 sequence (DNA): TGCGCCAGCAGCATGGGACAGGGGGATCAGGGCTACACCTTC. Encoded protein: CASSMGQGDQGYTF.

The gene calls are TRBV2 and TRBJ2-2; TRBD2 matches at 11 bases. The V segment lost 3 bases and the J segment 5 bases; nucleotides outside the gene matches: 2. The CDR3 sequence is 15 residues long. Germline CDR1 is SNHLY and CDR2 is FYNNEI. The CDR3 spells CASSESSGGTGELFF. CDR3 coding DNA: TGTGCCAGCAGTGAGTCTAGCGGGGGGACCGGGGAGCTGTTTTTT.

This chain uses TRBV6-5 with TRBJ2-7; D might be TRBD1 (6 bases). V lost 7 bases and J 12 bases, leaving 22 bases between the germline ends. CDR1 and CDR2 (germline): MNHEY, SVGAGI. The CDR3 covers 13 residues. This chain's CDR3 is CASNQGRGSSWYF. Written as DNA, the CDR3 is TGTGCCAGCAATCAGGGCAGGGGTTCTTCTTGGTACTTC.

In this sample, this clone turned up once. This rearrangement joins TRBV7-9 to TRBJ2-1; tentatively, D is TRBD1 (6 bases). From germline, CDR1 is SEHNR and CDR2 FQNEAQ (reference sequence). This CDR3 spans 13 amino acids. Trimming took off 5 bases at V and 5 bases at J, with 10 bases between the two ends. This CDR3 is CASSLRQDNEQFF. The CDR3 DNA sequence: TGTGCCAGCAGCCTAAGACAGGACAATGAGCAGTTCTTC.

The V and J genes are TRBV14 and TRBJ2-7; the match to TRBD1 covers 9 bases. This CDR3 is 16 amino acids long. J gave up 7 bases and V 4 bases, and 14 bases lay outside the gene matches. Germline V CDR1 and CDR2: SGHDN, FVKESK. DNA of the CDR3: TGTGCCAGCAGCCGCCGAGGGGGACAGGGAGGAGGTGAGCAGTACTTC. Encoded protein: CASSRRGGQGGGEQYF.

The DNA for the CDR3 is TGTGCCAGCAGCTTGGGACAGGGGGCGAGGGACACTGAAGCTTTCTTT. Its translation is CASSLGQGARDTEAFF. The genes are TRBV5-6 and TRBJ1-1; TRBD1 aligns across 10 bases. The CDR3 runs to 16 residues. In germline, CDR1 is SGHDT, CDR2 YYEEEE. V was pared by 0 bases and J by 3 bases, with 5 bases of the junction left unmatched.

The chain has TRBV18 and TRBJ1-5, with TRBD1 as a possible D gene (5 bases). The CDR3 has 13 amino acids. V was shortened by 6 bases and J by 6 bases, with 12 bases between the two germline ends. Germline V lookup: CDR1 KGHSH, CDR2 LQKENI. CDR3 nucleotides: TGTGCCAGCTCGTCCGACAGAACTCAGCCCCAGCATTTT. It specifies CASSSDRTQPQHF.

V and J are TRBV2 and TRBJ1-5; D gene unclear. The V and J ends lost 5 bases and 6 bases respectively, with 17 bases between them. CDR1 is SNHLY, CDR2 FYNNEI, per germline. CDR3 length: 15 amino acids. The CDR3 DNA reads as TGTGCCAGCAGTTCGGCTAAGGAGGAGGGTCAGCCCCAGCATTTT. It codes for CASSSAKEEGQPQHF.

J is TRBJ2-1 and V is TRBV29-1, with 8 bases fitting TRBD1. V was clipped by 6 bases and J by 0 bases; unmatched bases: 1. Germline V CDR1 and CDR2: SQVTM, ANQGSEA. This CDR3 contains 13 residues. The CDR3 nucleotides are TGCAGCGTAACAGGGGGCTCCTACAATGAGCAGTTCTTC. This encodes CSVTGGSYNEQFF.

The chain couples TRBV18 to TRBJ1-5; 7 bases map to TRBD1. Looked up from germline, CDR1 is KGHSH and CDR2 is LQKENI. The CDR3 spans 16 residues. Trimming cost V 2 bases and J 1 base; bases outside gene matches: 5. CDR3 sequence (DNA): TGTGCCAGCTCACCATTCGAGACAGGGAGCAATCAGCCCCAGCATTTT. It is translated as CASSPFETGSNQPQHF.

The chain recombines TRBV6-1 with TRBJ2-5, with TRBD2 matching over 8 bases. CDR3 length equals 16 residues. V gave up 3 bases and J gave up 5 bases; unmatched junction bases: 11. The V gene's germline CDR1 is MNHNS and CDR2 SASEGT. The CDR3 nucleotides read TGTGCCAGCAGTGACCCCCCCACGGGGGGGCGGGAGACCCAGTACTTC. This translates into CASSDPPTGGRETQYF.

The chain carries TRBV6-5 and TRBJ2-2; D is undetermined. Germline V gene data show CDR1 as MNHEY and CDR2 as SVGAGI. The V end lost 7 bases, the J end lost 7 bases, and 10 bases lay between the germline ends. The CDR3 has 12 amino acids. CDR3 coding DNA: TGTGCCAGCACCCCCACTGGCGGGGAGCTGTTTTTT. The encoded protein is CASTPTGGELFF.

The chain joins TRBV13 to TRBJ2-2; 8 nucleotides agree with TRBD2. The CDR3 runs 15 residues. The V segment lost 7 bases and the J segment 6 bases; nucleotides outside the gene matches: 10. Germline-derived CDR1 and CDR2 are PRHDT and FYEKMQ (reference sequence). The CDR3 DNA is TGTGCCAGCACTGACGGGACTAGTGGTCCCGGGGAGCTGTTTTTT. This sequence encodes CASTDGTSGPGELFF.

The J gene is TRBJ2-5, the V gene TRBV11-2; 9 nucleotides line up with TRBD1. This CDR3 has 13 amino acids. CDR1 SGHAT and CDR2 FQNNGV come from the germline V gene. The trim removed 5 bases at V and 4 bases at J, leaving 2 bases unmatched. DNA for the CDR3: TGTGCCAGCAGCCCACAGGGGGCAGAGACCCAGTACTTC. The encoded protein is CASSPQGAETQYF.

V gene TRBV2 combines with J gene TRBJ2-1; TRBD2 matches at 8 bases. CDR1 is SNHLY and CDR2 is FYNNEI in the germline V gene. The CDR3 length is 15 residues. V shed 3 bases, J shed 6 bases, and the junction held 7 bases outside the gene matches. In nucleotides, the CDR3 is TGTGCCAGCAGTGATCTAGGCCTAGCGGGCAATGAGCAGTTCTTC. Translating gives CASSDLGLAGNEQFF.

The V gene is TRBV6-1, the J gene TRBJ1-4; D is undetermined. This CDR3 is 14 amino acids long. V dropped 4 bases and J dropped 6 bases, with 12 bases sitting between them. The germline V gene has CDR1 MNHNS and CDR2 SASEGT. The CDR3 loop is CASSVLGIDEKLFF. The CDR3 region has the DNA TGTGCCAGCAGTGTTCTAGGCATCGATGAAAAACTGTTTTTT.